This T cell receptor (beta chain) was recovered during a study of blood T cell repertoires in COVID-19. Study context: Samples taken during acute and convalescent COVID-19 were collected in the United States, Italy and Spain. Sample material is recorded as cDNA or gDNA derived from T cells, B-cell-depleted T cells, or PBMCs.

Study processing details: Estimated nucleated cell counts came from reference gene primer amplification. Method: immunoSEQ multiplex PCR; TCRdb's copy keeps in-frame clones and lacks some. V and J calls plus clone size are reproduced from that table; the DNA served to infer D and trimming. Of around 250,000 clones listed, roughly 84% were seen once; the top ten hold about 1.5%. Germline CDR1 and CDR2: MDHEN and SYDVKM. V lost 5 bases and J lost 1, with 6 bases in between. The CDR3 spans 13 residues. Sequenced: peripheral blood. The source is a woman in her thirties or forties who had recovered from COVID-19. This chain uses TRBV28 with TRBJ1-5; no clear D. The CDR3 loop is CASSPRSNQPQHF. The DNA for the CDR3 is TGTGCCAGCAGTCCTAGGAGCAATCAGCCCCAGCATTTT.